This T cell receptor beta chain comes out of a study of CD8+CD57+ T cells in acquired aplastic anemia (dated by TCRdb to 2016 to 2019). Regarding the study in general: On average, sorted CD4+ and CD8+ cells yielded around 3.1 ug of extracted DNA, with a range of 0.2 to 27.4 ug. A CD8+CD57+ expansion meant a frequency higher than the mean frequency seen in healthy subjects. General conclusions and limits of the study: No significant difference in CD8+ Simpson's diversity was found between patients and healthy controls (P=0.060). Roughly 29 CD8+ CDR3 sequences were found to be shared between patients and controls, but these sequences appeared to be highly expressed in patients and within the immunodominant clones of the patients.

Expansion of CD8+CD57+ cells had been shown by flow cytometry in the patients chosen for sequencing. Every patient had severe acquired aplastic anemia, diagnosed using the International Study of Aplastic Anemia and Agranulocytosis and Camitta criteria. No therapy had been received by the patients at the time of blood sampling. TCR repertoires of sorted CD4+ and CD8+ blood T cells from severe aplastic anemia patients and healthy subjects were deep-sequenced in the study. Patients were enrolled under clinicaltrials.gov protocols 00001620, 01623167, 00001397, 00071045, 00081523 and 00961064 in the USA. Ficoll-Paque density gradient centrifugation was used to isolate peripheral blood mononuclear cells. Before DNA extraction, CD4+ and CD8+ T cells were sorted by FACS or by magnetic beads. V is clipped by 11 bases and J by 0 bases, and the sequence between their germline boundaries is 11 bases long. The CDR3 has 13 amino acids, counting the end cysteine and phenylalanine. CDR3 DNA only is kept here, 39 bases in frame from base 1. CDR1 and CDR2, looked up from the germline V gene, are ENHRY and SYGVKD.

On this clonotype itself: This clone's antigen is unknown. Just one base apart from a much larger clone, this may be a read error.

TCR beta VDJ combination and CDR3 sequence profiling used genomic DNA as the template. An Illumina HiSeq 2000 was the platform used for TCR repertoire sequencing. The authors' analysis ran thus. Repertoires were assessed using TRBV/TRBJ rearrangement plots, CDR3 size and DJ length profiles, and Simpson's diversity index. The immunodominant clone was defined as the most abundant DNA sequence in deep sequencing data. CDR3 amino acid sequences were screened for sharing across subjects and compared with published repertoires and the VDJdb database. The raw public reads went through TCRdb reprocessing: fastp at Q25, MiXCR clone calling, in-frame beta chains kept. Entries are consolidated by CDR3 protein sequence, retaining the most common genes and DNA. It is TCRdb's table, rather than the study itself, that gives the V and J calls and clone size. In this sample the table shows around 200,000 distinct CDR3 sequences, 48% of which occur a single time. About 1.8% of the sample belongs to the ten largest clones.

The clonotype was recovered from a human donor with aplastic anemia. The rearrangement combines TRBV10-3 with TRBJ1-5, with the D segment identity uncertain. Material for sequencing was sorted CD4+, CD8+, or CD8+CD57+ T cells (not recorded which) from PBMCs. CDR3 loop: CAPSAYSNQPQHF. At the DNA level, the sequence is TGTGCCCCCTCAGCTTATAGCAATCAGCCCCAGCATTTT.